One and the same sample provided the 20 T cell receptor beta chains below, sequenced in a study of response to subunit inactivated influenza vaccine. TCRdb processed the RT-PCR reads anew with MiXCR; each CDR3 protein has one entry. The sample carries around 540,000 distinct CDR3 sequences, about 11% recorded once. Specimen: PBMCs from blood, collected on the day of vaccination. All receptors derive from a man aged 50 to 59 who received an inactivated influenza vaccine.

This clonotype has ten or more counts. The chain employs TRBV5-4 and TRBJ2-7; TRBD2 agrees at 11 bases. CDR3 length equals 15 residues. V dropped 8 bases and J dropped 2; count of bases not matched to a gene: 9. CDR1 and CDR2 from the germline V gene are SGHNT and YYREEE (reference sequence). CDR3 nucleotide sequence: TGTGCCAGTAGTCCGGGACTAGCGGAAACCTACGAGCAGTACTTC. It codes for CASSPGLAETYEQYF.

V is TRBV12-3 or TRBV12-4 and J is TRBJ2-1; 7 nucleotides agree with TRBD1. V lost 3 bases and J lost 3; bases outside the gene matches: 14. The CDR3 contains 18 residues. The CDR3 loop is CASSLRQGDAYGYNEQFF. DNA for the CDR3: TGTGCCAGCAGTTTGAGGCAGGGGGATGCTTACGGCTACAATGAGCAGTTCTTC.

This clonotype was picked up a small number of times. The genes are TRBV9 and TRBJ2-7; D is perhaps TRBD2 (6 bases). Trimming shortened V by 2 bases and J by 4 bases, and 13 bases separated the two germline ends. The length of the CDR3 is 14 residues. The germline V gene has CDR1 SGDLS and CDR2 YYNGEE. The CDR3 is CASSVGGEGYEQYF. The CDR3 DNA follows: TGTGCCAGCAGCGTGGGGGGTGAGGGTTACGAGCAGTACTTC.

Turning to this clonotype: It may be a read error: a sequence one base away is much more abundant. CDR3 loop: CASSSALGHPYNEQFF. The CDR3 nucleotides read TGTGCCAGCAGCTCCGCACTGGGGCACCCCTACAATGAGCAGTTCTTC. The V and J genes are TRBV7-2 and TRBJ2-1; perhaps TRBD1 as D (5 bases). Trimming cost V 4 bases and J 2 bases, with 15 bases left between them. The CDR3 totals 16 residues. CDR1 and CDR2 from the germline V gene are SGHTA and FQGNSA.

V gene TRBV4-1 combines with J gene TRBJ2-3, with 8 bases that match TRBD2. The germline V gene encodes CDR1 MGHRA and CDR2 YSYEKL. J lost 4 bases, V lost 0 bases, and 0 bases had no gene match. This CDR3 has 14 residues. The CDR3 spells CASSQDGGADTQYF. In DNA form, the CDR3 reads TGCGCCAGCAGCCAAGACGGGGGGGCAGATACGCAGTATTTT.

V is TRBV12-3 or TRBV12-4 and J is TRBJ1-4, with 7 bases aligning to TRBD1. The CDR3 loop spans 15 amino acids. V shed 6 bases, J shed 8 bases, and the junction held 12 bases outside the gene matches. CDR3 bases: TGTGCCAGCAGCCTCAGGGGGGTATCTTCGGAAAAACTGTTTTTT. This sequence encodes CASSLRGVSSEKLFF.

This clonotype came up many times. V usage is TRBV20-1 and J usage is TRBJ2-7; 10 nucleotides match TRBD2. The germline V gene encodes CDR1 DFQATT and CDR2 SNEGSKA (reference sequence). V trimming: 3 bases; J trimming: 7 bases; junction bases outside the gene matches: 12. CDR3 length: 15 amino acids. Here the CDR3 DNA reads TGCAGTGCTAGGATGGTCTCAGCGGGAGGGCCGGAGCAGTACTTC. The encoded protein is CSARMVSAGGPEQYF.

This clonotype was seen a handful of times. This sequence joins TRBV19 and TRBJ2-4; unclear D gene. V lost 5 bases, J lost 0 bases, and 11 bases lay in between. CDR3 length: 15 amino acids. Germline V gene lookup returns CDR1 LNHDA and CDR2 SQIVND (reference sequence). CDR3 sequence (DNA): TGTGCCAGTAGTTCTGCAGATTTAGCCAAAAACATTCAGTACTTC. This codes for CASSSADLAKNIQYF.

The V call is TRBV10-3, the J call TRBJ2-7; 7 positions match TRBD1. The CDR3 totals 12 residues. From germline, CDR1 is ENHRY and CDR2 SYGVKD. V gave up 8 bases and J gave up 3 bases; unmatched junction bases: 4. CDR3 in DNA: TGTGCCATCGGGGACAGCCTCTACGAGCAGTACTTC. Amino acids: CAIGDSLYEQYF.

The J gene is TRBJ2-2, the V gene TRBV3-1, with D unclear. Germline CDR1 reads LGHDT; CDR2 reads YNNKEL (reference sequence). The V end was cut by 6 bases, the J end by 0 bases, with 8 bases between. The CDR3 is made up of 14 amino acids. The CDR3 reads CASRSISNTGELFF. The CDR3 nucleotides read TGTGCCAGCAGATCAATTTCGAACACCGGGGAGCTGTTTTTT. Together with reference TRBV3-1 and TRBJ2-2, the CDR3 gives the full variable domain: DTAVSQTPKYLVTQMGNDKSIKCEQNLGHDTMYWYKQDSKKFLKIMFSYNNKELIINETVPNRFSPKSPDKAHLNLHINSLELGDSAVYFCASRSISNTGELFFGEGSRLTVL.

Ten or more counts support this clonotype. The chain combines TRBV5-1 with TRBJ2-3; D gene unclear. Germline V gene data show CDR1 as SGHRS and CDR2 as YFSETQ. The CDR3 covers 11 residues. Trimming removed 5 bases at V and 6 bases at J, with 7 bases between. This CDR3 is CASRGLDTQYF. Written as DNA, the CDR3 is TGCGCCAGCAGAGGTCTGGATACGCAGTATTTT.

As for this clonotype: A read error may produce the germline difference seen at one junction end. The CDR3: CASSLARAGGPNF. The DNA of the CDR3 is TGTGCCAGCAGCTTAGCAAGAGCGGGAGGGCCGAATTTT. The chain recombines TRBV7-2 with TRBJ2-3; 10 bases agree with TRBD2. The CDR3 is 13 residues long. Germline CDR1 reads SGHTA; CDR2 reads FQGNSA.

This chain uses TRBV6-6 with TRBJ2-7; 8 bases are shared with TRBD1. Germline lookup yields CDR1 MNHNY and CDR2 SVGAGI (reference sequence). CDR3 length: 14 amino acids. V shed 5 bases, J shed 3 bases, and the junction held 6 bases outside the gene matches. CDR3 amino acids: CASSSRGPHYEQYF. The DNA for the CDR3 is TGTGCCAGCAGTAGCAGGGGGCCGCACTACGAGCAGTACTTC.

This chain joins TRBV5-1 and TRBJ2-5; TRBD2 matches at 10 bases. CDR1 and CDR2 (germline): SGHRS, YFSETQ. The CDR3 has 14 residues. J gave up 6 bases and V 4 bases, and 6 bases lay outside the gene matches. The CDR3 bases are TGCGCCAGCAGCGCAGCGGGGGGGCGTCAGACCCAGTACTTC. Residues: CASSAAGGRQTQYF. Using reference TRBV5-1 and TRBJ2-5 for the parts outside the CDR3, the full variable domain is KAGVTQTPRYLIKTRGQQVTLSCSPISGHRSVSWYQQTPGQGLQFLFEYFSETQRNKGNFPGRFSGRQFSNSRSEMNVSTLELGDSALYLCASSAAGGRQTQYFGPGTRLLVL.

Comments on this clonotype: It may be a read error: a sequence one base away is much more abundant. This chain's CDR3 is CSAVKQVPTYEEYF. CDR3 nucleotide sequence: TGCAGTGCCGTAAAACAGGTACCCACCTACGAGGAGTACTTC. The V call is TRBV20-1, the J call TRBJ2-7; a weak D match, TRBD1 (5 bases). This CDR3 is 14 amino acids long. CDR1 DFQATT and CDR2 SNEGSKA come from the germline V gene (reference sequence).

This sequence joins TRBV12-5 and TRBJ1-1; 7 bases line up with TRBD1. CDR3 length equals 16 residues. Unmatched junction bases numbered 10, after V lost 1 base and J lost 5 bases. From germline, CDR1 is LGHNT and CDR2 FRNRAP. CDR3 region: CASGLGRQGLGTEAFF. The CDR3 region has the DNA TGTGCTAGTGGTTTGGGAAGACAGGGTTTAGGAACTGAAGCTTTCTTT.

The chain recombines TRBV4-3 with TRBJ2-3, with unresolved D. V was shortened by 1 base and J by 0 bases, with 14 bases between the two germline ends. CDR1 LGHNA and CDR2 YSLEER come from the germline V gene. The CDR3 consists of 17 residues. The CDR3 sequence: CASSQVWARSSTDTQYF. The CDR3 region has the DNA TGCGCCAGCAGCCAAGTTTGGGCGCGGAGTAGCACAGATACGCAGTATTTT.

Only a few counts were recorded for this clonotype. The chain joins TRBV14 to TRBJ2-1, with a weak D call TRBD1 (6 bases). Germline CDR1 and CDR2: SGHDN and FVKESK. CDR3 length: 20 amino acids. V was trimmed by 5 bases and J by 5 bases, leaving 31 bases between them. CDR3 loop: CASSSVGTTNPWAEDNEQFF. The CDR3 coding sequence is TGTGCCAGCAGCTCAGTAGGGACAACCAACCCCTGGGCGGAGGACAATGAGCAGTTCTTC.

The chain has TRBV7-2 and TRBJ2-6; D unresolved. CDR1 and CDR2 (germline): SGHTA, FQGNSA. The CDR3 contains 15 residues. Trimming cost V 5 bases and J 1 base, with 9 bases left between them. The CDR3 coding sequence is TGTGCCAGCAGCGCACAGATATCTGGGGCCAACGTCCTGACTTTC. Translated: CASSAQISGANVLTF. Full variable domain (outside the CDR3, taken from reference TRBV7-2 and TRBJ2-6): GAGVSQSPSNKVTEKGKDVELRCDPISGHTALYWYRQSLGQGLEFLIYFQGNSAPDKSGLPSDRFSAERTGGSVSTLTIQRTQQEDSAVYLCASSAQISGANVLTFGAGSRLTVL.

A few counts support this clonotype. J is TRBJ1-2 and V is TRBV5-1; weak D call: TRBD1 (5 bases). With 0 bases removed from V and 5 bases from J, the gap between germline ends came to 11 bases. The CDR3 totals 14 residues. The germline V gene encodes CDR1 SGHRS and CDR2 YFSETQ. This CDR3 reads CASSLEPGRYGYTF. The DNA for the CDR3 is TGCGCCAGCAGCTTGGAGCCAGGGCGGTATGGCTACACCTTC. Full variable domain (missing parts from reference TRBV5-1 and TRBJ1-2): KAGVTQTPRYLIKTRGQQVTLSCSPISGHRSVSWYQQTPGQGLQFLFEYFSETQRNKGNFPGRFSGRQFSNSRSEMNVSTLELGDSALYLCASSLEPGRYGYTFGSGTRLTVV.